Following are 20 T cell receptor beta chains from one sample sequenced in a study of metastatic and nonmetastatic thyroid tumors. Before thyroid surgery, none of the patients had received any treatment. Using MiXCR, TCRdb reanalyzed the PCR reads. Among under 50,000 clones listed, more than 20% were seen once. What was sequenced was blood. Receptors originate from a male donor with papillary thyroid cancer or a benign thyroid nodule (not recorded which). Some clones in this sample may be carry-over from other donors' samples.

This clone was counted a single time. The CDR3 nucleotides read TGTGCCAGCAGCTCCGGACCCTCTCGGGCTGAAGCTTTCTTT. Amino acid sequence: CASSSGPSRAEAFF. The V gene is TRBV11-2, the J gene TRBJ1-1; no clear D. Per germline, CDR1 SGHAT and CDR2 FQNNGV. The CDR3 contains 14 residues. V lost 4 bases, J lost 6 bases, and 15 bases lay in between.

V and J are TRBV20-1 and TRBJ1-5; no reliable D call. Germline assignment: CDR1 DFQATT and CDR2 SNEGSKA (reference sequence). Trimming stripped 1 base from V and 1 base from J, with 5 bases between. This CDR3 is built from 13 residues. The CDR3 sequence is CSARVGSNQPQHF. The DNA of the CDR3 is TGCAGTGCTAGAGTGGGGAGCAATCAGCCCCAGCATTTT.

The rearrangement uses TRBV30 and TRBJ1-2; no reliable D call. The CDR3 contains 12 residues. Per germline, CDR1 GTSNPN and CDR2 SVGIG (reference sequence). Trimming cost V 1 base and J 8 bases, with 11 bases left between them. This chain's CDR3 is CAWSANAGGYTF. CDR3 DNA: TGTGCCTGGAGTGCCAACGCTGGGGGCTACACCTTC.

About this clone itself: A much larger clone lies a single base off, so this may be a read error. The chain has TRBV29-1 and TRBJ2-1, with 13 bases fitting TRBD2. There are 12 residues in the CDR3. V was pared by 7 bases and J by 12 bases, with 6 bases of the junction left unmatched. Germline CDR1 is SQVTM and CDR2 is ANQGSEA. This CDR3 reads CSARTSGSGQFF. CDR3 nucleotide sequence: TGCAGCGCCAGGACTAGCGGGAGCGGGCAGTTCTTC.

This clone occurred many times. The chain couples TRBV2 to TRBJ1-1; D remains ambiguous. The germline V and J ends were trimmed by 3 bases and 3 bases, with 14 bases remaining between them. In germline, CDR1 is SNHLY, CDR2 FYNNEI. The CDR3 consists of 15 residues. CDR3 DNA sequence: TGTGCCAGCAGTGACAGATCTGTGGCAGACACTGAAGCTTTCTTT. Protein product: CASSDRSVADTEAFF.

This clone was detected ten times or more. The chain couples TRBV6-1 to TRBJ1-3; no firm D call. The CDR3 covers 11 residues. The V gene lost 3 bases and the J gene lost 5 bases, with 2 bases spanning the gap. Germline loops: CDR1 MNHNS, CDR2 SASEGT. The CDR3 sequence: CASSERNTIYF. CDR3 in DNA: TGTGCCAGCAGTGAGAGAAACACCATATATTTT.

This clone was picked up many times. In DNA form, the CDR3 reads TGCAGTGCTAGAGCCTGGGACGGAGGAACTGAAGCTTTCTTT. Residues: CSARAWDGGTEAFF. The chain combines TRBV20-1 with TRBJ1-1; D might be TRBD1 (5 bases). Trimming left V 1 base short and J 5 bases short, with 14 bases between. This CDR3 contains 14 residues. Germline V gene lookup returns CDR1 DFQATT and CDR2 SNEGSKA (reference sequence).

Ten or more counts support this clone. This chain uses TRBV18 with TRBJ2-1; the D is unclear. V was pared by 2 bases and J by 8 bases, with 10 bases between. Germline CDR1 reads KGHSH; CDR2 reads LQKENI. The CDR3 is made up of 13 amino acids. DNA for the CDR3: TGTGCCAGCTCACCAGCGTTAGAGTATGAGCAGTTCTTC. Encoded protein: CASSPALEYEQFF.

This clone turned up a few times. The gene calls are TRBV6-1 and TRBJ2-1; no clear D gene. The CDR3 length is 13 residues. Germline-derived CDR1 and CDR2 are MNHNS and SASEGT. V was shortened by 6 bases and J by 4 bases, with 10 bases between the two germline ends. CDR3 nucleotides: TGTGCCAGCAGACAACTACAGTACAATGAGCAGTTCTTC. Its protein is CASRQLQYNEQFF.

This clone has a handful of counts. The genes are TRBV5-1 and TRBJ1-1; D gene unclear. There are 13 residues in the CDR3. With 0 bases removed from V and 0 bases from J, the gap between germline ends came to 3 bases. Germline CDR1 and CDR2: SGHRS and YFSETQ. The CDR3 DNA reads TGCGCCAGCAGCTTGGCACTGAACACTGAAGCTTTCTTT. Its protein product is CASSLALNTEAFF.

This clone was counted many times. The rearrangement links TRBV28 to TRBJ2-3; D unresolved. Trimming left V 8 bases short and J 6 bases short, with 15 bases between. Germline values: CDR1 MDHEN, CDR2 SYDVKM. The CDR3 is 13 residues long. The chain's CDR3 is CASGDESPDTQYF. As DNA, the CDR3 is TGTGCCAGCGGAGACGAGTCCCCGGATACGCAGTATTTT.

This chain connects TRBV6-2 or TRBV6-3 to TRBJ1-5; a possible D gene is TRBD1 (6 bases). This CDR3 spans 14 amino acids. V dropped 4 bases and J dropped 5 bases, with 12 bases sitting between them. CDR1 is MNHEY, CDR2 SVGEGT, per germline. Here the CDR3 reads CASSLTGGYQPQHF. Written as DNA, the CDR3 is TGTGCCAGCAGTTTAACGGGGGGCTATCAGCCCCAGCATTTT.

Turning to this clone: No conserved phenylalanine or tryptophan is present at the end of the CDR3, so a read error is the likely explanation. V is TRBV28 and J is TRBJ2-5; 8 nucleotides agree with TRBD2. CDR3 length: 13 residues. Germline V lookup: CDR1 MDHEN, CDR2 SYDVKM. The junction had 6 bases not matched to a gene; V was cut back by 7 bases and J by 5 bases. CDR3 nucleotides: TGTGCCAGCACGGGGGGGAGGGGGGAGACCCAGTACCTC. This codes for CASTGGRGETQYL.

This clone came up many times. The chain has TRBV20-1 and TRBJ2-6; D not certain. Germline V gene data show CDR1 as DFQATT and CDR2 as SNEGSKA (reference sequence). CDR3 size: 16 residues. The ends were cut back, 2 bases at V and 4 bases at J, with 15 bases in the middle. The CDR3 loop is CSARPQRESGANVLTF. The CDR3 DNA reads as TGCAGTGCTAGACCGCAGCGAGAAAGCGGGGCCAACGTCCTGACTTTC.

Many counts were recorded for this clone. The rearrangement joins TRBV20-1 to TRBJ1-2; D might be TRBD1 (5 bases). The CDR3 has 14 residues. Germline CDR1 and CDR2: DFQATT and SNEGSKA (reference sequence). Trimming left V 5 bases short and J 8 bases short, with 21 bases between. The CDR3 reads CSASPGAGDYGYTF. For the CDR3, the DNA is TGCAGTGCTTCCCCCGGGGCAGGAGATTACGGCTACACCTTC.

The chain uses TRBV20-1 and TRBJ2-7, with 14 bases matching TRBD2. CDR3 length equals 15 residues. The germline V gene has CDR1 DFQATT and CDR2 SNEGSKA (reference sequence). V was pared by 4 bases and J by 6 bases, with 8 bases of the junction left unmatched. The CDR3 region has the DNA TGCAGTGCTACCGGGACTAGCGGGAGTTCGCTCGAGCAGTACTTC. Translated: CSATGTSGSSLEQYF.

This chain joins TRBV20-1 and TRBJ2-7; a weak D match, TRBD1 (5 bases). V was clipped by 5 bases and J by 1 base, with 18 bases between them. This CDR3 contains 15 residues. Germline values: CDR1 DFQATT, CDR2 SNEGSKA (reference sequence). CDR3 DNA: TGCAGTGCTCCTGCGTCTAGGGGTCCTTCCTACGAGCAGTACTTC. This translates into CSAPASRGPSYEQYF.

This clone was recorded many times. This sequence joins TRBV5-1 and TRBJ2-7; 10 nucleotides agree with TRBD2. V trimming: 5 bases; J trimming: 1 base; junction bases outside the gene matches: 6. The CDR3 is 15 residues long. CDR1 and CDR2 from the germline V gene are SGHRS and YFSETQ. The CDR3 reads CASSIAGGLSYEQYF. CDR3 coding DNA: TGCGCCAGCAGTATAGCGGGAGGACTATCCTACGAGCAGTACTTC.

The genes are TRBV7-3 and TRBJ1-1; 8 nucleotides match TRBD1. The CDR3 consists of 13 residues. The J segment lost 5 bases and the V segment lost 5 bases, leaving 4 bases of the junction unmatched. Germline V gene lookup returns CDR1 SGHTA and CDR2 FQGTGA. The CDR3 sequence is CASSPTGGTEAFF. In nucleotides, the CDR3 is TGTGCCAGCAGCCCAACAGGGGGAACTGAAGCTTTCTTT.

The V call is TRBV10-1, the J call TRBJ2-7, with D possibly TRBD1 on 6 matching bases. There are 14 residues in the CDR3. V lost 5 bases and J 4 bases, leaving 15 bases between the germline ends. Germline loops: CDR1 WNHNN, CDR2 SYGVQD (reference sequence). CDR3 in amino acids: CASSYRVEGYEQYF. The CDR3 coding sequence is TGCGCCAGCAGTTACAGGGTCGAAGGATACGAGCAGTACTTC.